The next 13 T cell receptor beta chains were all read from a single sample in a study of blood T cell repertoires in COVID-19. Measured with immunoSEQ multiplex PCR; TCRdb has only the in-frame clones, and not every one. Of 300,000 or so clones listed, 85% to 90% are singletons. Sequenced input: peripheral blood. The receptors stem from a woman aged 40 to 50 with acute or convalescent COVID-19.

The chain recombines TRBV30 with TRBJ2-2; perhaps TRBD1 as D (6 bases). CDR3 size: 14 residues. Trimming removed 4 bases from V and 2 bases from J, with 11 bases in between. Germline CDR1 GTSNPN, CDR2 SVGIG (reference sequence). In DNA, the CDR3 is TGTGCCTGGACACGACAGGCCAACACCGGGGAGCTGTTTTTT. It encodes CAWTRQANTGELFF. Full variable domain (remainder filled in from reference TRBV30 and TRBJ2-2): SQTIHQWPATLVQPVGSPLSLECTVEGTSNPNLYWYRQAAGRGLQLLFYSVGIGQISSEVPQNLSASRPQDRQFILSSKKLLLSDSGFYLCAWTRQANTGELFFGEGSRLTVL.

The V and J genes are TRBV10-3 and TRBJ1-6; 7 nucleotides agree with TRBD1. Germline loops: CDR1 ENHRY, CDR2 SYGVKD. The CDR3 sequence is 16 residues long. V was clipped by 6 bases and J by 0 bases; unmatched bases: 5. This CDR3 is CAISPGGSSYNSPLHF. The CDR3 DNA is TGTGCCATCAGCCCAGGGGGGAGCTCCTATAATTCACCCCTCCACTTT.

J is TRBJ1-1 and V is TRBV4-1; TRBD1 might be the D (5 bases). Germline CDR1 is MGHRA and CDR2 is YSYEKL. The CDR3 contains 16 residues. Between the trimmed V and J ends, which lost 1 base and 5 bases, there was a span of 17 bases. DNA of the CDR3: TGCGCCAGCAGCCAAGTAGCGGGACGCCTGAGTACTGAAGCTTTCTTT. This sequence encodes CASSQVAGRLSTEAFF.

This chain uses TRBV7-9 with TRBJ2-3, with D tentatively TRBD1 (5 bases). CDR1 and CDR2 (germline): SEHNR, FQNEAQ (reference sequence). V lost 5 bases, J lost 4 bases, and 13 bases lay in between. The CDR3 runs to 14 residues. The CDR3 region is CASSTWGASDTQYF. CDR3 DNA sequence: TGTGCCAGCAGCACCTGGGGCGCATCAGATACGCAGTATTTT.

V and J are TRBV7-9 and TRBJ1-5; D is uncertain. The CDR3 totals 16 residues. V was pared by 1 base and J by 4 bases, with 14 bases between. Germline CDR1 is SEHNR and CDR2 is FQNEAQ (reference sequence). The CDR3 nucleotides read TGTGCCAGCAGCTTAGAGTTAGGGAGTTCTAATCAGCCCCAGCATTTT. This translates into CASSLELGSSNQPQHF.

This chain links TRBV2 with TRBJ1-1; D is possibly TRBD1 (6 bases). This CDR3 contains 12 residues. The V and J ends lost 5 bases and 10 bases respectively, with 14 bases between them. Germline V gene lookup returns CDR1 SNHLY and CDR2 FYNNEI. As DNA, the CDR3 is TGTGCCAGCAGTATACAGGGCGGGGGAGCTTTCTTT. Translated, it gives CASSIQGGGAFF.

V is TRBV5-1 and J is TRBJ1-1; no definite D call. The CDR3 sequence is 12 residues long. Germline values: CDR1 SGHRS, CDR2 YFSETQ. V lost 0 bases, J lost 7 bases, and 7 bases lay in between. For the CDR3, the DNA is TGCGCCAGCAGCTTGGCAGCTAGTGAAGCTTTCTTT. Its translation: CASSLAASEAFF.

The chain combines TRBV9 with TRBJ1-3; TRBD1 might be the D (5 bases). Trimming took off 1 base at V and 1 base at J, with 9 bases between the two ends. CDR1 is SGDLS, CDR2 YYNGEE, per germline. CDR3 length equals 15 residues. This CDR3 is CASSVNGGSGNTIYF. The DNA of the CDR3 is TGTGCCAGCAGCGTAAACGGGGGTTCTGGAAACACCATATATTTT.

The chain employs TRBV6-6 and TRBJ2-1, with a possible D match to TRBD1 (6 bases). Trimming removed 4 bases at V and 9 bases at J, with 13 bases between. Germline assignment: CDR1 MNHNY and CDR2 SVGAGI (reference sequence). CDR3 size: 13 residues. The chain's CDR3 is CASSSLTGFEQFF. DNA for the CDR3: TGTGCCAGCAGTTCCCTAACAGGGTTTGAGCAGTTCTTC.

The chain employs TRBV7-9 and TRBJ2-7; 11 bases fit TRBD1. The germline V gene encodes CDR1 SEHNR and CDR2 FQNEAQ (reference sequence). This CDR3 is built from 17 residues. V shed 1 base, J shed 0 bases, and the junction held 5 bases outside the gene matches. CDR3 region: CASSLGTGGGFSYEQYV. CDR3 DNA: TGTGCCAGCAGCTTAGGGACAGGGGGCGGATTCTCCTACGAGCAGTACGTC.

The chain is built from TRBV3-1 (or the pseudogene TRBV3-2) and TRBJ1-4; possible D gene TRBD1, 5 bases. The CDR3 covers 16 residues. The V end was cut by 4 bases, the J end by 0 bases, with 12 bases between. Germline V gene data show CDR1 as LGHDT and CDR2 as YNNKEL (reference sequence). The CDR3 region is CASSRLGGATNEKLFF. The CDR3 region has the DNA TGTGCCAGCAGCCGACTGGGGGGGGCAACTAATGAAAAACTGTTTTTT.

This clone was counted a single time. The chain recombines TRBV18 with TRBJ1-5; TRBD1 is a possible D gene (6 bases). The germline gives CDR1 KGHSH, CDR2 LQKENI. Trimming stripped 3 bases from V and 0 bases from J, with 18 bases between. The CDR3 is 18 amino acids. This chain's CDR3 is CASSPLGQLGYSNQPQHF. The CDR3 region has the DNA TGTGCCAGCTCACCTTTAGGACAGCTGGGCTATAGCAATCAGCCCCAGCATTTT.

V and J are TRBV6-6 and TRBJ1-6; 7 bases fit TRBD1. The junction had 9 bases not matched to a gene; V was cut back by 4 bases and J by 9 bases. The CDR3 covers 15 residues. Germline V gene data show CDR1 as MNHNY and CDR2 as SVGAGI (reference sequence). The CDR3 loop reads CASSSTGVRGSPLHF. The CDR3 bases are TGTGCCAGCAGTTCAACAGGGGTTCGAGGTTCACCCCTCCACTTT.